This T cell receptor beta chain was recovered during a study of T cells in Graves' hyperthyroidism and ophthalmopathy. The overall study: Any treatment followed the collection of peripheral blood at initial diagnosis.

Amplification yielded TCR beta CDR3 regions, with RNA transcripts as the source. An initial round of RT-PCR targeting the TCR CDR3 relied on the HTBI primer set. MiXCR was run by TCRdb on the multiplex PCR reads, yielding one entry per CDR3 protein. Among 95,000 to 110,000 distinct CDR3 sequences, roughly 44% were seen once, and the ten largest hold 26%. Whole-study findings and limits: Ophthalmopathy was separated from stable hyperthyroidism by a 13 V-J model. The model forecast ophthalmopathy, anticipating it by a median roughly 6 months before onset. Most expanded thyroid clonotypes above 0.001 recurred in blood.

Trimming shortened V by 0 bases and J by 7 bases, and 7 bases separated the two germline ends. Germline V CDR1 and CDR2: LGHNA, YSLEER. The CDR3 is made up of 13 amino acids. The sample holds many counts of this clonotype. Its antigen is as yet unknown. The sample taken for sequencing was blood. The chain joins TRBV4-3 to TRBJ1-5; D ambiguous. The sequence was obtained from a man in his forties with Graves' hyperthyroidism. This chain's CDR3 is CASSQDRKQPQHF. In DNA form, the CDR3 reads TGCGCCAGCAGCCAAGATCGGAAGCAGCCCCAGCATTTT.